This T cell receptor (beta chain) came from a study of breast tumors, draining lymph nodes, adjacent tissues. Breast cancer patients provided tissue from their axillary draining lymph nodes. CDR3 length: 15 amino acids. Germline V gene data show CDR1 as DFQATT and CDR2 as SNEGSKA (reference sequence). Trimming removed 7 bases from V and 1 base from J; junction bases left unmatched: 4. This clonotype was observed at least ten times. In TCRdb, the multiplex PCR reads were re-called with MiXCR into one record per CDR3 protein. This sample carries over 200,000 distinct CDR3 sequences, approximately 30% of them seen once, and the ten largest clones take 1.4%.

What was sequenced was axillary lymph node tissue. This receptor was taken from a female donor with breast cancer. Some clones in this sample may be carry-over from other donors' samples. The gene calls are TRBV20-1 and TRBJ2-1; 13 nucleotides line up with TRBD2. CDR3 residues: CSGTSGSISYNEQFF. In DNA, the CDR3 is TGCAGTGGGACTAGCGGGAGCATTTCCTACAATGAGCAGTTCTTC.